The present T cell receptor (beta chain) was sequenced within a study of T cells after yellow fever vaccination. There are many counts of this clonotype. V gave up 1 base and J gave up 7 bases, with 7 bases separating them. Per the germline V gene, CDR1 is SGHTA and CDR2 is FQGTGA. The CDR3 sequence is 13 residues long. One entry per CDR3 protein results from TCRdb running MiXCR on the 5' RACE reads. The sample includes about 340,000 distinct CDR3 sequences, more than 8.5% of them seen just once. Sequencing used PBMCs, obtained on the day of the first yellow fever vaccination. The receptor was isolated from a man between 18 and 35 years old who received the YFV17D yellow fever vaccine. The chain links TRBV7-3 to TRBJ2-2; D call uncertain. The CDR3 sequence is CASSLMGYGELFF. The CDR3 coding sequence is TGTGCCAGCAGCTTAATGGGTTACGGGGAGCTGTTTTTT.